The source of this TCR beta chain is a study of beta chain features in type 1 diabetes. In the study overall: All samples together contributed approximately 100 million sorted cells for examination. Whole-study results and caveats: Moderate yet significant TCRB CDR3 shortening was seen in Type 1 diabetes patients in all four CD4+ subsets.

Reverse transcription of all isolated RNA meant that expressed TCRB transcripts were sequenced. Clones were sequenced by immunoSEQ multiplex PCR, and TCRdb holds only the in-frame ones, with some missing. The sample contains about 340,000 clones, about 13% of which appear only once. Turning to this clone: The target antigen is unknown.

V shed 8 bases, J shed 0 bases, and the junction held 5 bases outside the gene matches. Germline V CDR1 and CDR2: GTSNPN, SVGIG (reference sequence). The CDR3 contains 14 residues. The V and J genes are TRBV30 and TRBJ2-7, with TRBD2 matching over 12 bases. Sequencing was carried out using naive CD4+ T cells from blood. This receptor was obtained from a woman aged 18-35 years with type 1 diabetes. CDR3 residues: CARRTSGTSYEQYF. The CDR3 region has the DNA TGTGCCCGCCGGACTAGCGGGACCTCCTACGAGCAGTACTTC.